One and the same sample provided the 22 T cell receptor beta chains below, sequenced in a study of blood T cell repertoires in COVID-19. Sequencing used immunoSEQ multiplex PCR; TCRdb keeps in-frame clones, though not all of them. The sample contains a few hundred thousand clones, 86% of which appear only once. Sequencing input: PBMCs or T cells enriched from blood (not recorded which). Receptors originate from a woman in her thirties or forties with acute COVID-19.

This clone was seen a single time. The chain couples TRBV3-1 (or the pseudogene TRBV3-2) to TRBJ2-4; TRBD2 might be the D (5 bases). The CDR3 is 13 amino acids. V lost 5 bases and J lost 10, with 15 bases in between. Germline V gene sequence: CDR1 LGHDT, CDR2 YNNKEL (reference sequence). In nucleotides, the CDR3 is TGTGCCAGCAGCACCCGGGTCCAGCGGATTCAGTACTTC. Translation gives CASSTRVQRIQYF.

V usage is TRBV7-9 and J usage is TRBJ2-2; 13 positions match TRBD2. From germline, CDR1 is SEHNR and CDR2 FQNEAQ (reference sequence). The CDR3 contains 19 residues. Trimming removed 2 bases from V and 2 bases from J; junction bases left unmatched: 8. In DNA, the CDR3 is TGTGCCAGCAGCTTATCCGGACTAGCGGGAGTTCGAAACACCGGGGAGCTGTTTTTT. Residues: CASSLSGLAGVRNTGELFF.

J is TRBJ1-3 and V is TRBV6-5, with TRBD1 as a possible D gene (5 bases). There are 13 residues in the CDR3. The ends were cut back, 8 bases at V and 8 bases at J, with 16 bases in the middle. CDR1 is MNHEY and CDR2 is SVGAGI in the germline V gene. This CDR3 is CASSGRGAYTIYF. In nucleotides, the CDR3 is TGTGCCAGCTCAGGGCGCGGAGCCTACACCATATATTTT.

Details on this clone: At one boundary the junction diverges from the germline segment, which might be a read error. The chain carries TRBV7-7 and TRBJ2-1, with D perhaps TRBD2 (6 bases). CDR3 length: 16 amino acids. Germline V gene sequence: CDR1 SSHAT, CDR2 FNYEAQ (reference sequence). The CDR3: CASSLALTGAYNEQFF. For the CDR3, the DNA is TGTGCTAGCAGCTTAGCGTTGACGGGAGCCTACAATGAGCAGTTCTTC.

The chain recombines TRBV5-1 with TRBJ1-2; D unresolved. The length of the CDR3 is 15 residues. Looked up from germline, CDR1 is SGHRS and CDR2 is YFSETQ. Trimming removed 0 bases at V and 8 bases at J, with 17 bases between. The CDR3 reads CASSLAKSSASGYTF. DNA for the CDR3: TGCGCCAGCAGCTTGGCCAAATCTAGTGCGTCGGGCTACACCTTC.

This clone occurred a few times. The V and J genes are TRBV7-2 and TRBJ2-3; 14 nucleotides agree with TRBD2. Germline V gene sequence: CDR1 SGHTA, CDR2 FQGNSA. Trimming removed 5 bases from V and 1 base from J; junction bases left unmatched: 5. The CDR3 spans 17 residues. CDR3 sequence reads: CASSAGLAGVGTDTQYF. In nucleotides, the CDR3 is TGTGCCAGCAGCGCGGGACTAGCGGGAGTTGGCACAGATACGCAGTATTTT.

The CDR3: CASKFLGQGREKLFF. The DNA for the CDR3 is TGTGCCAGCAAATTCCTCGGACAGGGGAGGGAAAAACTGTTTTTT. The chain has TRBV2 and TRBJ1-4, with 9 bases that match TRBD1. Germline V lookup: CDR1 SNHLY, CDR2 FYNNEI. CDR3 length: 15 residues. Trimming at V came to 7 bases and at J to 8 bases, leaving 11 bases not matched to a gene.

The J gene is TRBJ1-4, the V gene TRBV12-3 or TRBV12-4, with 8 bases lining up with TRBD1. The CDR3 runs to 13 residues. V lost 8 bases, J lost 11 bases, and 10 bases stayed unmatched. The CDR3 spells CASLQGGMRKLFF. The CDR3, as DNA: TGTGCCAGCCTACAGGGGGGAATGCGGAAACTGTTTTTT.

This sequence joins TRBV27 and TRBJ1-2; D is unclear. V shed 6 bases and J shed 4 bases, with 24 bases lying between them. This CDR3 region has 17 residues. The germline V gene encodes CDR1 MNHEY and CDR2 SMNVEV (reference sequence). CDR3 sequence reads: CASSKSPGPGVPYGYTF. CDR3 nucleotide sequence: TGTGCCAGCAGCAAATCACCTGGTCCCGGGGTTCCCTATGGCTACACCTTC.

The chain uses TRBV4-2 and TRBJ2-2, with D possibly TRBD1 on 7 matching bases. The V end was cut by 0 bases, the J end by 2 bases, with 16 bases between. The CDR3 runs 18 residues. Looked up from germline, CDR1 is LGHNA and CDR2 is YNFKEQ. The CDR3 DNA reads TGTGCCAGCAGCCAAGAGGTAGGGGGCGGGACCAACACCGGGGAGCTGTTTTTT. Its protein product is CASSQEVGGGTNTGELFF.

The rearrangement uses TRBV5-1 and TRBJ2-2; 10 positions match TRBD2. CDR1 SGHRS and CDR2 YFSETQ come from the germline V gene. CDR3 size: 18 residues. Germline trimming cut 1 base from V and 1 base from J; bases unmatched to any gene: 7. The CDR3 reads CASSLSPGLAENTGELFF. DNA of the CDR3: TGCGCCAGCAGCTTGAGCCCTGGACTAGCGGAGAACACCGGGGAGCTGTTTTTT.

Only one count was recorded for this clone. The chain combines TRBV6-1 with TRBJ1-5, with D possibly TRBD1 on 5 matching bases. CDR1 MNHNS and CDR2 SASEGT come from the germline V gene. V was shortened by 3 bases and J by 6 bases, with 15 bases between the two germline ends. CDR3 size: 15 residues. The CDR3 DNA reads TGTGCCAGCAGTGATCCGCCGGGCGGGACTCAGCCCCAGCATTTT. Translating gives CASSDPPGGTQPQHF.

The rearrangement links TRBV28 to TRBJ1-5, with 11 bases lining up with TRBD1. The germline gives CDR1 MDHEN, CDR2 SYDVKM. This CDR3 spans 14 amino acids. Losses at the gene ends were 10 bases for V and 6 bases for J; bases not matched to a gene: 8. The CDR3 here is CAIQGQGVGQPQHF. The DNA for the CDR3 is TGTGCCATCCAGGGACAGGGGGTAGGTCAGCCCCAGCATTTT.

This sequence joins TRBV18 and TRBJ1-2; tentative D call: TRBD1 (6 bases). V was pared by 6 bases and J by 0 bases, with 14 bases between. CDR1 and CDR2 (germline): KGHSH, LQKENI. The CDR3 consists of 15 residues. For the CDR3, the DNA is TGTGCCAGCTCCCCCCGACAGGCTGCTAACTATGGCTACACCTTC. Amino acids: CASSPRQAANYGYTF.

The CDR3 is CASSLGGTVTYEQYF. As DNA, the CDR3 is TGTGCCAGCAGCCTTGGGGGGACGGTTACTTACGAGCAGTACTTC. This rearrangement joins TRBV7-9 to TRBJ2-7; maybe TRBD2 (6 bases). Germline V lookup: CDR1 SEHNR, CDR2 FQNEAQ (reference sequence). This CDR3 has 15 amino acids. The V and J ends lost 5 bases and 4 bases respectively, with 18 bases between them.

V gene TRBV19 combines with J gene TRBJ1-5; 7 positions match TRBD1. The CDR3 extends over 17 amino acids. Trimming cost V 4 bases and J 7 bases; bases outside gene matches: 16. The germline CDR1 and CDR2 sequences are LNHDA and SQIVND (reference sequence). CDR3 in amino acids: CASSKARFKGAGQPQHF. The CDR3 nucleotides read TGTGCCAGTAGTAAAGCTCGGTTTAAGGGGGCAGGCCAGCCCCAGCATTTT.

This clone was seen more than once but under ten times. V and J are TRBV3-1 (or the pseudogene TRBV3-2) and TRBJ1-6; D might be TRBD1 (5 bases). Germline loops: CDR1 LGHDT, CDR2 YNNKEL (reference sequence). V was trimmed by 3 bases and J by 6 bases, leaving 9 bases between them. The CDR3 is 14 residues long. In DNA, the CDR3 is TGTGCCAGCAGCCAGGGGCAGCTTAATTCACCCCTCCACTTT. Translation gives CASSQGQLNSPLHF.

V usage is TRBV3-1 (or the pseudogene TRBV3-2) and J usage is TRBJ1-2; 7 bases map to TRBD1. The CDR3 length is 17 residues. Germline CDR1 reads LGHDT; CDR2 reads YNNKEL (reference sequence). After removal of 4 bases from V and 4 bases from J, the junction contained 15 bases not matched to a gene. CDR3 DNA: TGTGCCAGCAGCCCGCGGACAGGACGGATAAAAGCCTATGGCTACACCTTC. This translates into CASSPRTGRIKAYGYTF.

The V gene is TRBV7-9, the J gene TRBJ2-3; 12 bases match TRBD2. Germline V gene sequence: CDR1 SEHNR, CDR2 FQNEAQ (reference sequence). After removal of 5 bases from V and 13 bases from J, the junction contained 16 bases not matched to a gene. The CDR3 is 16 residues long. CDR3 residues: CASSETSGSSRYVEYF. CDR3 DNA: TGTGCCAGCAGCGAGACTAGCGGGAGCTCCCGATACGTGGAGTATTTT.

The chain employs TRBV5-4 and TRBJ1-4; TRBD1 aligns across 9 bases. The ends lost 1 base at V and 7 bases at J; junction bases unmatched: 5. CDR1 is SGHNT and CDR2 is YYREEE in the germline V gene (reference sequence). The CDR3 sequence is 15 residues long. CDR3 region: CASSLLGQGPEKLFF. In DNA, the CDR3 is TGTGCCAGCAGCTTGTTGGGACAGGGCCCTGAAAAACTGTTTTTT.

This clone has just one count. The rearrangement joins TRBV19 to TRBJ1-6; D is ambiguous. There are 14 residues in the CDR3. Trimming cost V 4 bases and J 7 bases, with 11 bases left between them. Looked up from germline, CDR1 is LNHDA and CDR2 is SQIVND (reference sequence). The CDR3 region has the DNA TGTGCCAGTAGTAAGAGGGAGAGGAATTCACCCCTCCACTTT. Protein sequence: CASSKRERNSPLHF.

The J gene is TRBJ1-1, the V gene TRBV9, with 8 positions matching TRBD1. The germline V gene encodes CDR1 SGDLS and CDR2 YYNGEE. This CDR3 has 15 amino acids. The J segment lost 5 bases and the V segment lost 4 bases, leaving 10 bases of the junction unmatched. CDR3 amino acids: CASSRRQGKGTEAFF. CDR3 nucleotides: TGTGCCAGCAGCAGACGACAGGGGAAGGGGACTGAAGCTTTCTTT.